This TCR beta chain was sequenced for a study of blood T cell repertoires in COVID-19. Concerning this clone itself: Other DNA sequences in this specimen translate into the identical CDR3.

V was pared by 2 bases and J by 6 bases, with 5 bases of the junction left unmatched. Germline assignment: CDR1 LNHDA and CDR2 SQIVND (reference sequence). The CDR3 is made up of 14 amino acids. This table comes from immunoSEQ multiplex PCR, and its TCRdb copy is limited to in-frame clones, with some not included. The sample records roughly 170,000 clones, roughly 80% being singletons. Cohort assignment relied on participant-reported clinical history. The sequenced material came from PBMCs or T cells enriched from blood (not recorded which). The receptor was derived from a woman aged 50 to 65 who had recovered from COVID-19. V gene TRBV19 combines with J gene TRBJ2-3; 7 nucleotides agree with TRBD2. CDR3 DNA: TGTGCCAGTAGTATAAGACTAGCAGGCGATACGCAGTATTTT. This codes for CASSIRLAGDTQYF.